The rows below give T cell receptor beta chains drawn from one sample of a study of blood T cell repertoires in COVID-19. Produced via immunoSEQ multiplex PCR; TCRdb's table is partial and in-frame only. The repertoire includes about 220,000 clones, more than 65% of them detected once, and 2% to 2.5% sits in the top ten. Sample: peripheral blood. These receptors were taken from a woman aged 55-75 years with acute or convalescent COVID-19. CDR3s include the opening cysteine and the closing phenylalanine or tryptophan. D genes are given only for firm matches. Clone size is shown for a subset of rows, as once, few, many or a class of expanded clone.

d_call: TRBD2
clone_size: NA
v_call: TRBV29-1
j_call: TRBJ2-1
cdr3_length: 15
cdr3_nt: TGCAGCGTTGGCCCTAGCGGCCACCAAATGAATGAGCAGTTCTTC
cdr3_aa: CSVGPSGHQMNEQFF

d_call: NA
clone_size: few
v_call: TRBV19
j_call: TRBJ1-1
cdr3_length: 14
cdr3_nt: TGTGCCAGCCAGGCGGGACGGCTGAACACTGAAGCTTTCTTT
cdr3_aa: CASQAGRLNTEAFF

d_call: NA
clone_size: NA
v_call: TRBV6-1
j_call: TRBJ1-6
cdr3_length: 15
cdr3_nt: TGTGCCAGCAGTGACGGGGAGGGGACGGGTTCACCCCTCCACTTT
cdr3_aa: CASSDGEGTGSPLHF

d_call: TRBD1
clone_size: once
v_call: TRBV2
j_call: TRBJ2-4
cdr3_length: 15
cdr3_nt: TGTGCCAGCGGACAGGGGGTGTCAGGGGGAAACATTCAGTACTTC
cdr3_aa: CASGQGVSGGNIQYF

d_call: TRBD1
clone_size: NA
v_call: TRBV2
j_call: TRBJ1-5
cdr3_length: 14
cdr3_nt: TGTGCCAGCAGTTCCGGACAGGGCAATCAGCCCCAGCATTTT
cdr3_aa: CASSSGQGNQPQHF

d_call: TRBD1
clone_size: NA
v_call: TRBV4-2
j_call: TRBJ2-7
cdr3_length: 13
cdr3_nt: TGTGCCAGCGGTAGACAGGGCGGGTACGAGCAGTACTTC
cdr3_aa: CASGRQGGYEQYF

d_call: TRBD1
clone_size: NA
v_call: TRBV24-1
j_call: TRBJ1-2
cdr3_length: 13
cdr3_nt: TGTGCCACCAGTGAGACAGGGAACCATGGCTACACCTTC
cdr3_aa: CATSETGNHGYTF

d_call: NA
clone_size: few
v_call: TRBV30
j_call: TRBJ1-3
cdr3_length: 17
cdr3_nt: TGTGCCTGGAGGGGGGGAAAGACACCAGCCTCTGGAAACACCATATATTTT
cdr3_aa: CAWRGGKTPASGNTIYF

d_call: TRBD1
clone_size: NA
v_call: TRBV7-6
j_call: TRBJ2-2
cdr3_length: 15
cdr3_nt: TGTGCCAGCAGCCCGGGACAGGGGGCAACCGGGGAGCTGTTTTTT
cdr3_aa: CASSPGQGATGELFF

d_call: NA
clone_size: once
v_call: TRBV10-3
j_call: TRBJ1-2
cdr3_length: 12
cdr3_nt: TGTGCCATCAGTGAGTCGACGGGTGGCTACACCTTC
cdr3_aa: CAISESTGGYTF

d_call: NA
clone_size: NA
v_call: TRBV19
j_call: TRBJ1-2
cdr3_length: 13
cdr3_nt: TGTGCCAGTAGTATGGCCAGGGGCTATGGCTACACCTTC
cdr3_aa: CASSMARGYGYTF

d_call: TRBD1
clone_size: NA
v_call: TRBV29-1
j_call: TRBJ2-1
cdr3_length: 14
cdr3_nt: TGCAGCGTTGGAGGGGGCTCTAACAACAATGAGCAGTTCTTC
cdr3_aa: CSVGGGSNNNEQFF

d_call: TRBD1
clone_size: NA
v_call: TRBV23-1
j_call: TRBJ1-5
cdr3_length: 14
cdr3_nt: TGCGCCAAACCGGGACAGGGGCACAATCAGCCCCAGCATTTT
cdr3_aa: CAKPGQGHNQPQHF

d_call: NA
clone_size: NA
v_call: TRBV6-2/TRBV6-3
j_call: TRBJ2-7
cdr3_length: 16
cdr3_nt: TGTGCCAGCAGTTACTCGGGGAGGCGGGACCCCTACGAGCAGTACTTC
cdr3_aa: CASSYSGRRDPYEQYF

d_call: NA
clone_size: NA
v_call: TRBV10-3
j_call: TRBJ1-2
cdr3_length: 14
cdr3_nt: TGTGCCATCACAACGGGCGGAGGAAGCTATGGCTACACCTTC
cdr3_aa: CAITTGGGSYGYTF

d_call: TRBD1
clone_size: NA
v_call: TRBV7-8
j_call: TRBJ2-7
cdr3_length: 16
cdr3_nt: TGTGCCAGCAGCTCGCGTACCGGGACAGGGGGATACGAGCAGTACTTC
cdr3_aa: CASSSRTGTGGYEQYF

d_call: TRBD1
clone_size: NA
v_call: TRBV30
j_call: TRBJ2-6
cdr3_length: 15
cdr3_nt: TGTGCCTGGGACAGGGGAGGTTCCGGGGCCAACGTCCTGACTTTC
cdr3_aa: CAWDRGGSGANVLTF

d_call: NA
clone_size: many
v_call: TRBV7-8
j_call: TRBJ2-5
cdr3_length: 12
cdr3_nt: TGTGCCAGCAGCCCGGTTTCGGGGACCCAGTACTTC
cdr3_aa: CASSPVSGTQYF

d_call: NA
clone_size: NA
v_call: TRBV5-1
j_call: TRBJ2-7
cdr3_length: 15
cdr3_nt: TGCGCCAGCAGCTTAACGTCTGGGAGCTCCTACGAGCAGTACTTC
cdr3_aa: CASSLTSGSSYEQYF

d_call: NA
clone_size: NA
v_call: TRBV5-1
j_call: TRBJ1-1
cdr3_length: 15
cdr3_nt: TGCGCCAGCAGATCAAGACAGGCCTCGAACACTGAAGCTTTCTTT
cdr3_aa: CASRSRQASNTEAFF

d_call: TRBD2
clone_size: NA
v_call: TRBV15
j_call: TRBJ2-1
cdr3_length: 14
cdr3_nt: TGTGCCACCAGCAAGCGGGGGGGGAACAATGAGCAGTTCTTC
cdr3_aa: CATSKRGGNNEQFF

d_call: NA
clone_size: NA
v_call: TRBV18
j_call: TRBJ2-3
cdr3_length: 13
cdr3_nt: TGTGCCAGCTCACCAGACACCACAGATACGCAGTATTTT
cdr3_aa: CASSPDTTDTQYF

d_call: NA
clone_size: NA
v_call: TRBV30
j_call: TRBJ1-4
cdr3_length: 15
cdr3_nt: TGTGCCTGGAGTTCCGGGACAAGTTCCAATGAAAAACTGTTTTTT
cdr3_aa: CAWSSGTSSNEKLFF

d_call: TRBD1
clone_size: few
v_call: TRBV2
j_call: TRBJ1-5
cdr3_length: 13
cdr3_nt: TGTGCCAGCAGTGGACAGGGGAATCAGCCCCAGCATTTT
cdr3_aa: CASSGQGNQPQHF

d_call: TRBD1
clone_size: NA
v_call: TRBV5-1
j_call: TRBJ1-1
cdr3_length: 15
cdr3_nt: TGCGCCAGCAGCCTCTCAATCGACAGGGGCGCTGAAGCTTTCTTT
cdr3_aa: CASSLSIDRGAEAFF

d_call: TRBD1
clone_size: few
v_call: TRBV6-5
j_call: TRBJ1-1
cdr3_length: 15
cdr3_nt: TGTGCCAGCAGTCCCCGGGACAGTAGGAACACTGAAGCTTTCTTT
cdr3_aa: CASSPRDSRNTEAFF

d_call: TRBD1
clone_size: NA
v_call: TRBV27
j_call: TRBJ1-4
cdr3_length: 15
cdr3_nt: TGTGCCAGCATGCGCCGGGACAGGGCGGGCGAAAAACTGTTTTTT
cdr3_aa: CASMRRDRAGEKLFF

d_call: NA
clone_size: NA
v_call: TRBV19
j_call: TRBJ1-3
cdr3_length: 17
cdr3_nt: TGTGCCAGTAGTATCGGGGCGGGACGGCCCTCTGGAAACACCATATATTTT
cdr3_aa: CASSIGAGRPSGNTIYF

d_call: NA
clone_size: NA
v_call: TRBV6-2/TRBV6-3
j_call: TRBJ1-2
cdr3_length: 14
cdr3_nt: TGTGCCAGCAGCAAGATGAAACAGGTGTATGGCTACACCTTC
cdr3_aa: CASSKMKQVYGYTF

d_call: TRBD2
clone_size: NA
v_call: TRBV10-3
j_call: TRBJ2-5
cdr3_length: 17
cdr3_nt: TGTGCCATCAGTGAAAAACGCCGGACTAGCGGGGGGGTGACCCAGTACTTC
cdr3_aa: CAISEKRRTSGGVTQYF

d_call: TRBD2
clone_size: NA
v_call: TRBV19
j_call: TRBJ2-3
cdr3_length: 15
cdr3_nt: TGTGCCAGTAGTACCGGACTAGCGAGCACAGATACGCAGTATTTT
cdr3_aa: CASSTGLASTDTQYF

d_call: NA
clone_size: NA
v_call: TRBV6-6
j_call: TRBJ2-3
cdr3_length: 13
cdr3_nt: TGTGCCAGCAGTCAGATGGCGGGAGATACGCAGTATTTT
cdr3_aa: CASSQMAGDTQYF

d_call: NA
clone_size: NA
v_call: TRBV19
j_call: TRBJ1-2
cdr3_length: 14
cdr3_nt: TGTGCCAGTAGTACCGGTGGCAGGGGCTATGGCTACACCTTC
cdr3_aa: CASSTGGRGYGYTF

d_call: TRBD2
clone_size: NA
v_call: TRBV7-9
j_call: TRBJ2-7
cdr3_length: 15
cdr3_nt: TGTGCCAGCATCCCATTGAGCGGGGGGGCCTACGAGCAGTACTTC
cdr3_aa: CASIPLSGGAYEQYF

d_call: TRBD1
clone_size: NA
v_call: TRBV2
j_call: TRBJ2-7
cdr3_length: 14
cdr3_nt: TGTGCCAGTCAAAACACAGGGGTCCCCTACGAGCAGTACTTC
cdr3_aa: CASQNTGVPYEQYF

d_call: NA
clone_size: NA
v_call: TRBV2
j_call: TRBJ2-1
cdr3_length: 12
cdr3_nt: TGTGCCAGCTTTCAAAGGGGGAATGAGCAGTTCTTC
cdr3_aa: CASFQRGNEQFF

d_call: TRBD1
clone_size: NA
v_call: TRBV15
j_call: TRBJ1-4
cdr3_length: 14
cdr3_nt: TGTGCCACCAGCCCACGGGACAGGGGTGAAAAACTGTTTTTT
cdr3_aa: CATSPRDRGEKLFF

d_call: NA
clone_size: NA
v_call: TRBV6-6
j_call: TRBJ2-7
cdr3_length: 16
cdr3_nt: TGTGCCAGCAGTTACGGGCCGAACAGCTCCTCCTACGAGCAGTACTTC
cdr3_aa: CASSYGPNSSSYEQYF

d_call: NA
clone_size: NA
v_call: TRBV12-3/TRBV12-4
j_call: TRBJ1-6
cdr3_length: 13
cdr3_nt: TGTGCCAGCAGATTCGGGGGGAATTCACCCCTCCACTTT
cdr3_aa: CASRFGGNSPLHF

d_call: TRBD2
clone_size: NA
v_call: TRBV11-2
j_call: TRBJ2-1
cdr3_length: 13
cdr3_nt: TGTGCCACGGGACTAGCGGAGTACAATGAGCAGTTCTTC
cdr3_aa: CATGLAEYNEQFF

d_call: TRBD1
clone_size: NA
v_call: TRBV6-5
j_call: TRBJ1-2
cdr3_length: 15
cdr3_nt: TGTGCCAGCAGTTACAGGGACAGGGGGCGTTATGGCTACACCTTC
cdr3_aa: CASSYRDRGRYGYTF

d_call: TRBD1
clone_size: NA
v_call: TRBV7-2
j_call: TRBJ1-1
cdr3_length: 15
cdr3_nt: TGTGCCAGCAGGGACAGGGGAGGTGGGGGCACTGAAGCTTTCTTT
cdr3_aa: CASRDRGGGGTEAFF

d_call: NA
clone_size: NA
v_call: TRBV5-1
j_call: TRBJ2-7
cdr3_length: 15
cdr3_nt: TGCGCCAGCAGCTTGAATGCGGGGGCCTCCTACGAGCAGTACTTC
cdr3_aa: CASSLNAGASYEQYF

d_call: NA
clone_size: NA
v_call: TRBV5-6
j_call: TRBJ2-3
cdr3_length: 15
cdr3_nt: TGTGCCAGCAGCTTGGACGGTAGCGGCACAGATACGCAGTATTTT
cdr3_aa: CASSLDGSGTDTQYF

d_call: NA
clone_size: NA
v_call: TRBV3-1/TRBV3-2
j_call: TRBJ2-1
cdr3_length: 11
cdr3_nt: TGTGCCAGCAGCTTAAACAATGAGCAGTTCTTC
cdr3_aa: CASSLNNEQFF

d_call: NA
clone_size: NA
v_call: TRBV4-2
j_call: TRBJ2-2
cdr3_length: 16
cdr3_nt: TGTGCCAGCAGCCAAGACGTGGGGGGATTAACCGGGGAGCTGTTTTTT
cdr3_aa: CASSQDVGGLTGELFF

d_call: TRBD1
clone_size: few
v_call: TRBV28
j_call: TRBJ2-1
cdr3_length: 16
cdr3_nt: TGTGCCAGCAGTGCTACAGGGGGGAGCTCCTACAATGAGCAGTTCTTC
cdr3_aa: CASSATGGSSYNEQFF

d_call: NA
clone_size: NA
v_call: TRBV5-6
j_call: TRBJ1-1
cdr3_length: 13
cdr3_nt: TGTGCCAGCAGCCCGGGTTTCGGGACAACGGCTTTCTTT
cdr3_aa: CASSPGFGTTAFF

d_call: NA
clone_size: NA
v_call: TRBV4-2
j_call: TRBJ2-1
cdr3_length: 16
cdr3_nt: TGTGCCAGCAGCCAAGAGATAGCGGCTAACTACAATGAGCAGTTCTTC
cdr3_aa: CASSQEIAANYNEQFF

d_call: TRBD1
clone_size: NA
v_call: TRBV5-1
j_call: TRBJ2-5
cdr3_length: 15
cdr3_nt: TGCGCCAGCAGCCCGTGGCCAGGGGGCGAAGAGACCCAGTACTTC
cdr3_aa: CASSPWPGGEETQYF

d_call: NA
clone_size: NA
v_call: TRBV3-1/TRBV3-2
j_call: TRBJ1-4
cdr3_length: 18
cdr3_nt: TGTGCCAGCAGCCAAGAGTCAAGGGAGGGTACAACTAATGAAAAACTGTTTTTT
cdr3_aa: CASSQESREGTTNEKLFF

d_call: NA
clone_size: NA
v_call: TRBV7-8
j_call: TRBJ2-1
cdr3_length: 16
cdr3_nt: TGTGCCAGCAGCTCAAACCCTACTCAACCCTACAATGAGCAGTTCTTC
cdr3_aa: CASSSNPTQPYNEQFF

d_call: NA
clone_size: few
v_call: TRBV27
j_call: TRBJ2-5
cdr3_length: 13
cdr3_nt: TGTGCCAGTCGTACAGGGAACCGGGAGACCCAGTACTTC
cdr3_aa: CASRTGNRETQYF

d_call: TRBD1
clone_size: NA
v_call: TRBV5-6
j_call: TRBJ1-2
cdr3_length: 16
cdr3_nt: TGTGCCAGCTACATGGACCCGGGACAGAAAAACTATGGCTACACCTTC
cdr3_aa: CASYMDPGQKNYGYTF

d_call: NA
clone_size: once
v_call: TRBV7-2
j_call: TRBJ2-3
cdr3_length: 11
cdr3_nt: TGTGCCAGCAGCGCCAGAGATACGCAGTATTTT
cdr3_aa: CASSARDTQYF

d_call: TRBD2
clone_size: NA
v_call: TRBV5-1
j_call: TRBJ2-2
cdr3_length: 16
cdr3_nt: TGCGCCAGCAGGGGGTCTAGCGGGGGCCTCACCGGGGAGCTGTTTTTT
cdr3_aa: CASRGSSGGLTGELFF

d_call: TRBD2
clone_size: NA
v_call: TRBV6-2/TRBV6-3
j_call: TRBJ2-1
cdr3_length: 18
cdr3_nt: TGTGCCAGCAGTTACACAAAAGGACTAGCGGAAACCTACAATGAGCAGTTCTTC
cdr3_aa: CASSYTKGLAETYNEQFF

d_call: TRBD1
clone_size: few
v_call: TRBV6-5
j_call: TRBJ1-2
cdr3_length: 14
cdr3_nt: TGTGCCAGCACTCGGACAGGGGGCATGCATGGCTACACCTTC
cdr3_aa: CASTRTGGMHGYTF

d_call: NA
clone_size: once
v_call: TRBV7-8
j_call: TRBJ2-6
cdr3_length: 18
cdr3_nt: TGTGCCAGCAGCACTATCACCAGGGTAGACTCTGGGGCCAACGTCCTGACTTTC
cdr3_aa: CASSTITRVDSGANVLTF

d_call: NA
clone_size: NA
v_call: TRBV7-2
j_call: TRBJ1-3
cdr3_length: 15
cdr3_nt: TGTGCCAGCAGCTTACAGGGTTTCGCGGGAAACACCATATATTTT
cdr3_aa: CASSLQGFAGNTIYF